The entry below gives a single TCR beta chain sequence along with its context. Its antigen is not yet known. No quality values exist for individual bases; no much larger clone is one base distant. This sample was taken from a study of cytomegalovirus exposure and HLA in healthy donors (dated 2017 in TCRdb). Describing the broader study: According to a later analysis, one platform produced both the approximately 110 validation repertoires and the 666 repertoires of the first cohort. To predict cytomegalovirus infection status, the study combined high-throughput TCR immunosequencing, statistical association of individual TCRs with disease status, and machine learning. The study aimed to test whether cataloging public T cell receptors could reveal signatures of past pathogen exposure. A separate validation cohort of roughly 110 different subjects was used in addition to the roughly 700-subject first cohort. Study-level results and caveats: Across donors, most TCR sequences were observed very rarely, whereas some public TCRs were present in many individuals. In vitro tests confirmed that a few of the cytomegalovirus-associated TCR beta chains recognize cytomegalovirus antigens. The classifier was reported to diagnose cytomegalovirus status with high specificity and sensitivity in both the original and validation cohorts. The authors suggested that the approach could potentially be extended to other disease states and immunological phenotypes. The validation cohort had no HLA typing available for a later analysis, so co-occurrence within that cohort was assessed over all 130 or so repertoires. Of the cluster scores, roughly 95% were above 0 in a later analysis, which found that TCRs clustered in the first cohort also tended to co-occur in the 120 validation repertoires. A total of 150 or so TCR beta chains were listed by the study as associated with cytomegalovirus.

Receptors were amplified or captured by the immunoSEQ multiplex PCR assay. For the original study's pipeline: A statistical classification framework was built to diagnose cytomegalovirus status from the catalog of TCR beta chain sequences. TCRdb limited this immuneACCESS table to in-frame rearrangements with V and J called. A share of clones is missing; checked studies link under half to unresolved V genes, and the rest is unexplained. The DNA was the basis for D and trimming; V, J and clone size are from that table. The sample records 120,000 or so clones, about 89% of which are singletons. The top ten constitute more than 1.5% of the sample. For CDR1 and CDR2, the germline V gene lists SGHRS and YFSETQ. V is cut by 4 bases and J by 1 base, and the space between the germline ends is 11 bases. Counted from cysteine to phenylalanine, this CDR3 has 14 amino acids. Only CDR3 DNA is held: 42 bases, read in frame from base 1.

The donors belonged to the validation cohort of approximately 130 subjects, which was separate from the roughly 700-subject first cohort. The TCR was taken from a woman between 18 and 30 years old in good health and CMV-seronegative. The chain was built from TRBV5-1 and TRBJ1-1; a weak D assignment points to TRBD1 (5 bases agree). The sample consisted of PBMCs. This receptor carries the CDR3 CASSVGGGNTEAFF. The nucleotide sequence reads as follows: TGCGCCAGCAGCGTCGGGGGTGGGAACACTGAAGCTTTCTTT.